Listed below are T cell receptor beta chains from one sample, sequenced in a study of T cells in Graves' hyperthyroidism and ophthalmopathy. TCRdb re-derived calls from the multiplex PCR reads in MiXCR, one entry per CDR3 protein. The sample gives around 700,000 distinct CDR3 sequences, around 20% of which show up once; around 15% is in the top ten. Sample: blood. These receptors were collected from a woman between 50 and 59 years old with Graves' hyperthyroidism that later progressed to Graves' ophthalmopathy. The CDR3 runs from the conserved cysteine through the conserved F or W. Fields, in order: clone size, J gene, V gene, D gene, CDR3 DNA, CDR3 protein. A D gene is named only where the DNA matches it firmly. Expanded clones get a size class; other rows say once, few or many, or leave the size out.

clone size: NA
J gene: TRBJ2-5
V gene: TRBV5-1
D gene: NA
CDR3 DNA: TGCGCCAGCAGCAACCACAGGGCGGGAGAGACCCAGTACTTC
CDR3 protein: CASSNHRAGETQYF

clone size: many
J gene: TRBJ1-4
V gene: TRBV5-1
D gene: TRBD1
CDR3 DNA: TGCGCCAGCAGCTTCGGACAGGGGGCGAGTGAAAAACTGTTTTTT
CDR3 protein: CASSFGQGASEKLFF

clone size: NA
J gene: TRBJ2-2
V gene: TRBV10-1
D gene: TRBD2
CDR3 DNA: TGCGCCAGCAGTGAGAGGGTAGCGGGGGGCAACACCGGGGAGCTGTTTTTT
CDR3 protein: CASSERVAGGNTGELFF

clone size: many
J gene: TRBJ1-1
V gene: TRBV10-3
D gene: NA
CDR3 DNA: TGTGCCATCAGGAGTGAGAGGGCGGAAGGAGGCACTGAAGCTTTCTTT
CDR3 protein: CAIRSERAEGGTEAFF

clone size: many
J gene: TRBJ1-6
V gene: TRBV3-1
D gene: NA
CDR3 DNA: TGTGCCAGCAGCCAAGATAAAGTAGGGCATAATTCACCCCTCCACTTT
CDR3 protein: CASSQDKVGHNSPLHF

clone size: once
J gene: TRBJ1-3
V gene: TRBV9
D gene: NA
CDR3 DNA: TGTGCCAGCAGCCCACAGGTCACTTTAGCCGGAAACACCATATATTTT
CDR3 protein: CASSPQVTLAGNTIYF

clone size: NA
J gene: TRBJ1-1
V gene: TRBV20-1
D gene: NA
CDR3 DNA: TGCAGTGCTTTCGGACCCCCGGTCGCTGAAGCTTTCTTT
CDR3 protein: CSAFGPPVAEAFF

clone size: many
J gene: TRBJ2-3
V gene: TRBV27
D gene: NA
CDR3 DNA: TGTGCCAGCAGTCCCCTTGTTCAGAAGCTCACAGATACGCAGTATTTT
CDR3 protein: CASSPLVQKLTDTQYF

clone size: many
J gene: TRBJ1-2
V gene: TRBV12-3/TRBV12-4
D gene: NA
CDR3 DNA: TGTGCCAGCAGTTTTGGGGGGACTAACTATGGCTACACCTTC
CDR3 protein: CASSFGGTNYGYTF

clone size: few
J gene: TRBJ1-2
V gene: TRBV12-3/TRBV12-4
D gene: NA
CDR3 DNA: TGTGCCAGCAGTTCAGGGATCTATGGCTACACCTTC
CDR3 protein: CASSSGIYGYTF

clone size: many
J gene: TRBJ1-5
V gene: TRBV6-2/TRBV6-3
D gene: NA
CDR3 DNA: TGTGCCAGCAGTTACGCGGCCAGTCCCAATCAGCCCCAGCATTTT
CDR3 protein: CASSYAASPNQPQHF

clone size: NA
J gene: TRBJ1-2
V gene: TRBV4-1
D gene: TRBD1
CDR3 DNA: TGCGCCAGCAGCCAAGTTTATAGACAGGGGGCCTATGGCTACACCTTC
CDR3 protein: CASSQVYRQGAYGYTF

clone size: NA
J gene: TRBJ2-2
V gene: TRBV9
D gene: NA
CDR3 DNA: TGTGCCAGCAGCGTAGACCGGGTCGGGGAGCTGTTTTTT
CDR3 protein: CASSVDRVGELFF

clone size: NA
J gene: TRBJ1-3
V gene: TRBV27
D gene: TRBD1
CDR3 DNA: TGTGCCAGCAGTTTATCGGGACAGGCGGCGGGAAACACCATATATTTT
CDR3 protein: CASSLSGQAAGNTIYF

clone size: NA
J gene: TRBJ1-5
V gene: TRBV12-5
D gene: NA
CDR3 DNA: TGTGCTAGCGGCGACGGTCCCCAGCATTTT
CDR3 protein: CASGDGPQHF

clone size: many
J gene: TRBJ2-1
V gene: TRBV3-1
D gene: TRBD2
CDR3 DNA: TGTGCCAGCAGGCAGACTAGCGGGGGTGACAATGAGCAGTTCTTC
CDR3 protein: CASRQTSGGDNEQFF

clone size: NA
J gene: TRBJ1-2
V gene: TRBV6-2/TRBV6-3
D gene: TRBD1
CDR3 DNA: TGTGCCAGCAGTCGACTCCGGGACAGGGTTATCTATGGCTACACCTTC
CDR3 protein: CASSRLRDRVIYGYTF

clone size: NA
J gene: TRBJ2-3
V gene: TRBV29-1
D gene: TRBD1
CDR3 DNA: TGCAGCGTTGGGACAGGAACCACAGATACGCAGTATTTT
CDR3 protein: CSVGTGTTDTQYF

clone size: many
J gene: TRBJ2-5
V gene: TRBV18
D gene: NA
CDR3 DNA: TGTGCCAGCTCACAGACCGTCGCCGGGGAGACCCAGTACTTC
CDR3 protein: CASSQTVAGETQYF

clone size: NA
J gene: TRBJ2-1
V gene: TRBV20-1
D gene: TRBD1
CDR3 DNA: TGCAGTGCTAAAAGGGACAGCCTATACAATGAGCAGTTCTTC
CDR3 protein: CSAKRDSLYNEQFF

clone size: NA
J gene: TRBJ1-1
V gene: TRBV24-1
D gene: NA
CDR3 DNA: TGTGCCACCAGTGATGACAGCCAGGAGACTGAAGCTTTCTTT
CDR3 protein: CATSDDSQETEAFF

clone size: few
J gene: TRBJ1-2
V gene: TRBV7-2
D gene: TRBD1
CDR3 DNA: TGTGCCAGCAGCTTAAGGACAGGGGACGTTGGCTACACCTTC
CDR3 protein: CASSLRTGDVGYTF

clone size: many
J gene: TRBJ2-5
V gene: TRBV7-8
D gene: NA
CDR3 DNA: TGTGCCAGCAGCACCCGGACCGTCAAGGGGACCCAGTACTTC
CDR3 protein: CASSTRTVKGTQYF

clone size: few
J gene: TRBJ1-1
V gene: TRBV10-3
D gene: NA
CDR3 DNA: TGTGCCATCAGTAAACAGAACTCGGGGACTGAAGCTTTCTTT
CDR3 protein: CAISKQNSGTEAFF

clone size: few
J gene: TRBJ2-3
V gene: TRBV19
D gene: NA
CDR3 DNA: TGTGCCAGTAGTATGGGGCAGGGAGGAGATACGCAGTATTTT
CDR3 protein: CASSMGQGGDTQYF

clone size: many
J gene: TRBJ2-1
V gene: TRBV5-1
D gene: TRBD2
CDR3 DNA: TGCGCCAGCAGCCCCCTTCGCGGGGGTCAAAATGAGCAGTTCTTC
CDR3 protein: CASSPLRGGQNEQFF

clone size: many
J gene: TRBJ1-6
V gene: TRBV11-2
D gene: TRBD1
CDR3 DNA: TGTGCCAGCAGCCTGACAGGGGGCAGGAATTCACCCCTCCACTTT
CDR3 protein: CASSLTGGRNSPLHF

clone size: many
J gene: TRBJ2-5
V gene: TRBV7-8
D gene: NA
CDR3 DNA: TGTGCCAGCAGTCGAGCGGAGGGGACGGGCGAGACCCAGTACTTC
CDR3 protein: CASSRAEGTGETQYF

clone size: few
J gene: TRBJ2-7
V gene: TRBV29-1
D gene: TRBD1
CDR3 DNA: TGCAGCGTTGAAGATCTTGCAGGGGGCGATGACTACGAGCAGTACTTC
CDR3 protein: CSVEDLAGGDDYEQYF

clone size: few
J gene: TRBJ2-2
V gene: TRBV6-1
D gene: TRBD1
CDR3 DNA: TGTGCCAGCAGCCGGGACAGGGGATACACCGGGGAGCTGTTTTTT
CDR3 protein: CASSRDRGYTGELFF

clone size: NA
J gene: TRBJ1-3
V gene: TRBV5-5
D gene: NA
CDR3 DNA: TGTGCCAGCAGCTTGGAGGGCGGCCGCTCTGGAAACACCATATATTTT
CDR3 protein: CASSLEGGRSGNTIYF

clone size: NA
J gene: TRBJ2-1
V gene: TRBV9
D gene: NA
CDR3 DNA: TGTGCCAGCGGCATACAGGGGGGGTACAATGAGCAGTTCTTC
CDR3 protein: CASGIQGGYNEQFF

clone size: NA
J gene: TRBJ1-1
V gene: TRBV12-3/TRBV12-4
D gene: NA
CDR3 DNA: TGTGCCAGCAGTTTCTTCCAGAAAACTGAAGCTTTCTTT
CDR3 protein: CASSFFQKTEAFF

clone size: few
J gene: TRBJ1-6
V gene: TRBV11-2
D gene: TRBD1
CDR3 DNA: TGTGCCAGCAGCACCCGACAGGGGTCGCGTTCACCCCTCCACTTT
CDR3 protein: CASSTRQGSRSPLHF

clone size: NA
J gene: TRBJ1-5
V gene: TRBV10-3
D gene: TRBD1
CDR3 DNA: TGTGCCAGTAACAGGGGTGGGCGGCAGCCCCAGCATTTT
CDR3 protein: CASNRGGRQPQHF

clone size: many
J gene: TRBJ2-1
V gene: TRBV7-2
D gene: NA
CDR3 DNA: TGTGCCAGCAGCCCCATAGCGTCTTCCTACAATGAGCAGTTCTTC
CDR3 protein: CASSPIASSYNEQFF

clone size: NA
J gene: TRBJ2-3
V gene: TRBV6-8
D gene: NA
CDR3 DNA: TGTGCCAGCAGTTACTCGAGAGCTATCCGGACAGACATGGATACGCAGTATTTT
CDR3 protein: CASSYSRAIRTDMDTQYF

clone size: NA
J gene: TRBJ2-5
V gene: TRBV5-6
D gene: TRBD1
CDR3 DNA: TGTGCCAGCAGTGAGTACGCCGGGACAGGCCAAGAGACCCAGTACTTC
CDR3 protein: CASSEYAGTGQETQYF

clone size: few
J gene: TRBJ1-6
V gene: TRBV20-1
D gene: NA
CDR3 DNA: TGCAGTGCTAGGGGGCAGGGCGAATCACCCCTCCACTTT
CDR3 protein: CSARGQGESPLHF

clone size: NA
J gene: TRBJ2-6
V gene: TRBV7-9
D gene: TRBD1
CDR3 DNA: TGTGCCAGCAGCTCCGGGACAGTCCTCTCTGGGGCCAACGTCCTGACTTTC
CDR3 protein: CASSSGTVLSGANVLTF

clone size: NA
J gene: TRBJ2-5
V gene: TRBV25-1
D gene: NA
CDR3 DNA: TGTGCCAGCAGTGAATTACGTGCCTCAACGGAGACCCAGTACTTC
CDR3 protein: CASSELRASTETQYF

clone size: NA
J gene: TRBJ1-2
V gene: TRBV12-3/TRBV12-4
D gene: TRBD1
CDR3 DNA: TGTGCCAGCAGTTTCGGGCAGGGGGCTAGCTATGGCTACACCTTC
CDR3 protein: CASSFGQGASYGYTF

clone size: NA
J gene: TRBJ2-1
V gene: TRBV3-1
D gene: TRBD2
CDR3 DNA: TGTGCCAGCAGCCGCCTCGGGACTAGTTTTTCTGGTGAGCAGTTCTTC
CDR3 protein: CASSRLGTSFSGEQFF

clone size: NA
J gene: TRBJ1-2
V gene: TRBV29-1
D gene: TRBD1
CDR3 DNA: TGCAGCGTTGTTCCGGGACAGGAAAACTATGGCTACACCTTC
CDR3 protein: CSVVPGQENYGYTF

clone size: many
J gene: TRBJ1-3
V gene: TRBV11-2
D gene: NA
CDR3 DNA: TGTGCCAGCAGCTTAGCAGGAACTGGAAACACCATATATTTT
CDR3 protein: CASSLAGTGNTIYF

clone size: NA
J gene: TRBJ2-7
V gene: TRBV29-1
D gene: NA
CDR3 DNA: TGCAGCGTTGCGCTAGTTGGGGACTACGAGCAGTACTTC
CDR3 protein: CSVALVGDYEQYF

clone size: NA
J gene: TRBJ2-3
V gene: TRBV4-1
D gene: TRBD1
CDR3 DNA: TGCGCCAGCAGCCAAGGTTTAGGGACAGGGGCCACAGATACGCAGTATTTT
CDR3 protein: CASSQGLGTGATDTQYF

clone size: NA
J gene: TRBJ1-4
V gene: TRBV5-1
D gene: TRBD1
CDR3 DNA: TGCGCCAGCAGCCACGCGTCGACAGGGGATGAAAAACTGTTTTTT
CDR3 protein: CASSHASTGDEKLFF

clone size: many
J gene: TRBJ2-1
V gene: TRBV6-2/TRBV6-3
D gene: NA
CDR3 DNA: TGTGCCAGCAGTTACTTACGGGGAAGAGGTGAGCAGTTCTTC
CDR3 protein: CASSYLRGRGEQFF

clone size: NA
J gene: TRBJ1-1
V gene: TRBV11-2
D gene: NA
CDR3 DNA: TGTGCCAGCAGCTTAGATTTCGGCGTTAAGAACACTGAAGCTTTCTTT
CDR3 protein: CASSLDFGVKNTEAFF

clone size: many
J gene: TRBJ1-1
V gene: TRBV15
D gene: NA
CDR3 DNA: TGTGCCACCAGCGGATTCCGGGACCCAGGGGACTATAGGGGCATGAACACTGAAGCTTTCTTT
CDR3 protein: CATSGFRDPGDYRGMNTEAFF

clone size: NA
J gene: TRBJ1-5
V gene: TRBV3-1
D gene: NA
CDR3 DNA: TGTGCCAGCAGCCAAGACCGCCAGCCCCAGCATTTT
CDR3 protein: CASSQDRQPQHF

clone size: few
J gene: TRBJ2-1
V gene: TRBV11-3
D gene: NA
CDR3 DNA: TGTGCCAGCAGCTTACGGCCTTTGGGGGATGAGCAGTTCTTC
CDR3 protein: CASSLRPLGDEQFF

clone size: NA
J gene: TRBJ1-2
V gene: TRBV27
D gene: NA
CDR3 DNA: TGTGCCAGCCCGTTCCTGGACGGCTTCGCGGAGGATGGCTACACCTTC
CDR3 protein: CASPFLDGFAEDGYTF

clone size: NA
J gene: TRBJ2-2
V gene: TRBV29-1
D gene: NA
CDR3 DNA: TGCAGCGCAGTCCTCGGGGACACCGGGGAGCTGTTTTTT
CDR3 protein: CSAVLGDTGELFF

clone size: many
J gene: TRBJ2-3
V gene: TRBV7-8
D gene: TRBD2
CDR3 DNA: TGTGCCAGCAGCTTACGGCCTAGCGGCCAACGGTGGGATACGCAGTATTTT
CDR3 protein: CASSLRPSGQRWDTQYF

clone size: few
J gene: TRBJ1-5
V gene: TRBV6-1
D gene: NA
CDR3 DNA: TGTGCCAGCCAGGACAGAATTAATCAGCCCCAGCATTTT
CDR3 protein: CASQDRINQPQHF